Included here is one TCR beta chain sequence, with context. Sorting was used to obtain naive CD8 T cells (CD8+CD4-CCR7+CD45RA+). Looked up from germline, CDR1 is SGHTA and CDR2 is FQGNSA. V was shortened by 5 bases and J by 5 bases, with 19 bases between the two germline ends. The CDR3 has 15 residues. This sample is part of a study of molecular identifiers for immune sequencing clone quantification. Study-wide background: RNA from roughly 21,000 or 96,000 naive CD8 cells was split five ways in replicates, with four sequenced.

TCRdb itself ran the PCR reads through MiXCR, one entry per CDR3 protein. The sample records about 640,000 distinct CDR3 sequences, just under 20% being singletons. V usage is TRBV7-2 and J usage is TRBJ2-7; possible D gene TRBD1, 6 bases. Input material: naive CD8+ T cells from blood, with Jurkat cell RNA spiked in. Subset described: FACS-sorted CD8+CD4-CCR7+CD45RA+ naive T cells. The receptor was derived from a human donor in good health. Some libraries in this study had Jurkat cell RNA spiked in. CDR3 bases: TGTGCCAGCAGCGGAAGGGGGTTCTCCACCCACGAGCAGTACTTC. This encodes CASSGRGFSTHEQYF.